Listed here are 30 T cell receptor beta chains from one sample, sequenced in a study of blood T cell repertoires in COVID-19. This table comes from immunoSEQ multiplex PCR, and its TCRdb copy is limited to in-frame clones, with some not included. The repertoire has over 100,000 clones, about 79% of them found once; the top ten carry 7.9%. Sequencing was performed on peripheral blood. These receptors came from a woman of 80 years or more with active or convalescent COVID-19.

The V and J genes are TRBV6-5 and TRBJ1-2, with TRBD1 as a possible D gene (5 bases). V was shortened by 7 bases and J by 5 bases, with 17 bases between the two germline ends. CDR1 and CDR2 (germline): MNHEY, SVGAGI. This CDR3 is built from 14 residues. The CDR3 DNA reads TGTGCCAGCAAAATCACAGGCATTGGTTATGGCTACACCTTC. Its protein product is CASKITGIGYGYTF.

V is TRBV5-1 and J is TRBJ1-6; TRBD1 matches at 8 bases. The length of the CDR3 is 15 residues. CDR1 and CDR2 (germline): SGHRS, YFSETQ. Trimming cost V 0 bases and J 9 bases; bases outside gene matches: 5. CDR3 sequence (DNA): TGCGCCAGCAGCTTGGTGACAGGGGTAGGTTCACCCCTCCACTTT. It codes for CASSLVTGVGSPLHF. Together with reference TRBV5-1 and TRBJ1-6, the CDR3 gives the full variable domain: KAGVTQTPRYLIKTRGQQVTLSCSPISGHRSVSWYQQTPGQGLQFLFEYFSETQRNKGNFPGRFSGRQFSNSRSEMNVSTLELGDSALYLCASSLVTGVGSPLHFGNGTRLTVT.

The genes are TRBV5-1 and TRBJ2-2; weak D call: TRBD2 (5 bases). Looked up from germline, CDR1 is SGHRS and CDR2 is YFSETQ. The CDR3 runs to 14 residues. The V end was cut by 0 bases, the J end by 3 bases, with 6 bases between. This chain's CDR3 is CASSLAGDTGELFF. The CDR3 DNA follows: TGCGCCAGCAGCTTGGCCGGGGACACCGGGGAGCTGTTTTTT.

This clone was seen a single time. The chain uses TRBV2 and TRBJ2-4; 12 bases are a match to TRBD2. J was trimmed by 0 bases and V by 11 bases; bases with no gene match: 11. Germline V CDR1 and CDR2: SNHLY, FYNNEI. The CDR3 spans 17 residues. The CDR3 loop reads CAGREGLAGRAKNIQYF. The CDR3 region has the DNA TGTGCCGGGCGTGAGGGACTAGCGGGCCGAGCCAAAAACATTCAGTACTTC.

The CDR3 spells CASSQLAGGPRETQYF. The CDR3 region has the DNA TGTGCCAGCAGCCAACTAGCGGGAGGGCCACGGGAGACCCAGTACTTC. The chain recombines TRBV14 with TRBJ2-5; the match to TRBD2 covers 12 bases. V lost 2 bases to trimming and J lost 5 bases; unmatched junction nucleotides: 6. The CDR3 has 16 residues. Per germline, CDR1 SGHDN and CDR2 FVKESK. The full variable domain, with the rest looked up from reference TRBV14 and TRBJ2-5, is EAGVTQFPSHSVIEKGQTVTLRCDPISGHDNLYWYRRVMGKEIKFLLHFVKESKQDESGMPNNRFLAERTGGTYSTLKVQPAELEDSGVYFCASSQLAGGPRETQYFGPGTRLLVL.

V usage is TRBV5-5 and J usage is TRBJ2-7; TRBD1 agrees at 12 bases. The CDR3 loop spans 17 amino acids. With 4 bases clipped from V and 5 bases from J, the junction kept 13 bases outside the gene matches. Germline V gene sequence: CDR1 SGHKS, CDR2 YYEKEE (reference sequence). The CDR3 coding sequence is TGTGCCAGCAGCCCCTACGCTGGGACAGGGGGCTCTAACGAGCAGTACTTC. This encodes CASSPYAGTGGSNEQYF. Drawing the rest from reference TRBV5-5 and TRBJ2-7, the complete variable domain is DAGVTQSPTHLIKTRGQQVTLRCSPISGHKSVSWYQQVLGQGPQFIFQYYEKEERGRGNFPDRFSARQFPNYSSELNVNALLLGDSALYLCASSPYAGTGGSNEQYFGPGTRLTVT.

The J gene is TRBJ1-6, the V gene TRBV28, with no clear D. Trimming cost V 5 bases and J 8 bases, with 13 bases left between them. Germline CDR1 MDHEN, CDR2 SYDVKM. The CDR3 is made up of 14 amino acids. The CDR3 here is CASSLTGYDSPLHF. The CDR3 DNA reads TGTGCCAGCAGTCTAACCGGGTATGATTCACCCCTCCACTTT.

CDR3 loop: CASSPAGLAAYNEQFF. Here the CDR3 DNA reads TGTGCCAGCTCACCGGCGGGACTAGCGGCCTACAATGAGCAGTTCTTC. V and J are TRBV18 and TRBJ2-1; 11 nucleotides align to TRBD2. Germline CDR1 KGHSH, CDR2 LQKENI. Trimming removed 3 bases from V and 2 bases from J; junction bases left unmatched: 3. This CDR3 has 16 residues.

This chain joins TRBV7-8 and TRBJ1-2, with a weak D call TRBD1 (6 bases). CDR3 length: 14 residues. Germline lookup yields CDR1 SGHVS and CDR2 FQNEAQ. The V gene lost 1 base and the J gene lost 4 bases, with 10 bases spanning the gap. CDR3 nucleotide sequence: TGTGCCAGCAGCTTAGGGGCAGGGGTCTATGGCTACACCTTC. Translating gives CASSLGAGVYGYTF.

The chain has TRBV20-1 and TRBJ2-3; D not resolved. Trimming shortened V by 3 bases and J by 1 base, and 8 bases separated the two germline ends. Germline loops: CDR1 DFQATT, CDR2 SNEGSKA (reference sequence). CDR3 length equals 13 residues. DNA of the CDR3: TGCAGTGCTAGTGGCGCGGGCACAGATACGCAGTATTTT. It translates to CSASGAGTDTQYF.

This chain connects TRBV28 to TRBJ1-2; possible D gene TRBD1, 5 bases. This CDR3 contains 13 residues. V was clipped by 5 bases and J by 5 bases, with 12 bases between them. Germline CDR1 and CDR2: MDHEN and SYDVKM. The DNA for the CDR3 is TGTGCCAGCAGTGAGACAGCTCATTATGGCTACACCTTC. Protein product: CASSETAHYGYTF.

V gene TRBV6-6 combines with J gene TRBJ2-3; no firm D call. Germline-derived CDR1 and CDR2 are MNHNY and SVGAGI (reference sequence). The CDR3 loop spans 15 amino acids. The ends were cut back, 7 bases at V and 0 bases at J, with 14 bases in the middle. CDR3 residues: CASNPAYSSTDTQYF. In nucleotides, the CDR3 is TGTGCCAGCAACCCAGCGTACTCCAGCACAGATACGCAGTATTTT.

The rearrangement links TRBV5-1 to TRBJ1-6, with a weak D call TRBD1 (6 bases). The CDR3 contains 14 residues. Trimming took off 4 bases at V and 9 bases at J, with 14 bases between the two ends. Germline V gene data show CDR1 as SGHRS and CDR2 as YFSETQ. This CDR3 is CASSMDRRASPLHF. Here the CDR3 DNA reads TGCGCCAGCAGCATGGACAGACGAGCTTCACCCCTCCACTTT.

The rearrangement joins TRBV20-1 to TRBJ2-1; TRBD1 matches 7 bases. Losses at the gene ends were 3 bases for V and 4 bases for J; bases not matched to a gene: 12. The CDR3 loop spans 16 amino acids. Germline V gives CDR1 DFQATT, CDR2 SNEGSKA (reference sequence). The CDR3 protein is CSASQRQGLMYNEQFF. In nucleotides, the CDR3 is TGCAGTGCTAGTCAAAGACAGGGCTTGATGTACAATGAGCAGTTCTTC.

This chain joins TRBV12-3 or TRBV12-4 and TRBJ1-5; tentatively, D is TRBD1 (5 bases). V was clipped by 6 bases and J by 6 bases, with 12 bases between them. CDR3 length: 13 amino acids. CDR3 in amino acids: CASRRGDRQPQHF. For the CDR3, the DNA is TGTGCCAGCAGAAGGGGCGATCGTCAGCCCCAGCATTTT.

The gene calls are TRBV10-3 and TRBJ2-1; the D gene is possibly TRBD2 (6 bases). Per the germline V gene, CDR1 is ENHRY and CDR2 is SYGVKD. The CDR3 length is 13 residues. V shed 7 bases and J shed 6 bases, with 13 bases lying between them. CDR3 DNA sequence: TGTGCCATCATCGGGACTGTTAGCAATGAGCAGTTCTTC. The encoded protein is CAIIGTVSNEQFF.

This clone was detected only once. The V call is TRBV24-1, the J call TRBJ2-7; 8 positions agree with TRBD1. Germline V lookup: CDR1 KGHDR, CDR2 SFDVKD. This CDR3 region has 15 residues. The J segment lost 2 bases and the V segment lost 5 bases, leaving 7 bases of the junction unmatched. This CDR3 reads CATSGLTGATYEQYF. The CDR3 DNA is TGTGCCACCAGTGGTCTGACAGGGGCAACCTACGAGCAGTACTTC.

This chain uses TRBV15 with TRBJ2-1, with D tentatively TRBD1 (5 bases). Trimming took 4 bases from V and 2 from J, leaving 12 bases between them. The germline V gene encodes CDR1 LNHNV and CDR2 YYDKDF (reference sequence). This CDR3 has 15 residues. CDR3 loop: CATSMEQAPYNEQFF. The CDR3 bases are TGTGCCACCAGCATGGAACAGGCCCCCTACAATGAGCAGTTCTTC.

In nucleotides, the CDR3 is TGTGCCAGCCACAGAGCAACTAGCACAGATACGCAGTATTTT. Translated, it gives CASHRATSTDTQYF. The V call is TRBV6-5, the J call TRBJ2-3; D is unclear. V dropped 8 bases and J dropped 0 bases, with 12 bases sitting between them. The CDR3 has 14 residues. Germline V lookup: CDR1 MNHEY, CDR2 SVGAGI.

The CDR3 reads CASSSGQGRIRGYTF. The CDR3 DNA reads TGTGCCAGCAGCTCCGGACAGGGTAGGATTCGGGGCTACACCTTC. The V call is TRBV7-9, the J call TRBJ1-2, with 8 bases lining up with TRBD1. CDR1 is SEHNR, CDR2 FQNEAQ, per germline (reference sequence). The V and J ends lost 4 bases and 8 bases, in that order; junction bases with no gene match: 12. The length of the CDR3 is 15 residues. Filled out from reference TRBV7-9 and TRBJ1-2, the complete variable domain reads DTGVSQNPRHKITKRGQNVTFRCDPISEHNRLYWYRQTLGQGPEFLTYFQNEAQLEKSRLLSDRFSAERPKGSFSTLEIQRTEQGDSAMYLCASSSGQGRIRGYTFGSGTRLTVV.

The chain uses TRBV4-1 and TRBJ2-7; the D gene is possibly TRBD1 (6 bases). The CDR3 covers 14 residues. Looked up from germline, CDR1 is MGHRA and CDR2 is YSYEKL. V was pared by 3 bases and J by 5 bases, with 14 bases between. CDR3 sequence reads: CASSQGTNKDEQYF. The CDR3 coding sequence is TGCGCCAGCAGCCAGGGGACAAACAAAGACGAGCAGTACTTC.

The genes are TRBV7-3 and TRBJ1-1, with 11 bases that match TRBD1. Trimming removed 5 bases from V and 0 bases from J; junction bases left unmatched: 8. CDR3 length equals 17 residues. Germline CDR1 SGHTA, CDR2 FQGTGA. The CDR3 loop reads CASSARDRGAMNTEAFF. CDR3 nucleotides: TGTGCCAGCAGCGCCCGGGACAGGGGGGCCATGAACACTGAAGCTTTCTTT.

The chain employs TRBV10-3 and TRBJ2-1; TRBD2 matches at 10 bases. The CDR3 has 13 amino acids. Germline lookup yields CDR1 ENHRY and CDR2 SYGVKD. The J segment lost 8 bases and the V segment lost 7 bases, leaving 5 bases of the junction unmatched. CDR3: CAIKGLAFDEQFF. In DNA form, the CDR3 reads TGTGCCATCAAGGGACTAGCGTTCGATGAGCAGTTCTTC.

The table lists this clone with a count of one. The rearrangement joins TRBV4-2 to TRBJ2-1, with 10 positions matching TRBD2. Germline trimming cut 4 bases from V and 6 bases from J; bases unmatched to any gene: 3. The CDR3 has 14 residues. From germline, CDR1 is LGHNA and CDR2 YNFKEQ. The CDR3 DNA reads as TGTGCCAGCAGCCCCCTAGCGGGGGTCAATGAGCAGTTCTTC. Its protein product is CASSPLAGVNEQFF.

The chain's CDR3 is CASSEFWTSAGGEQYF. The CDR3 bases are TGTGCCAGCAGTGAATTTTGGACTAGCGCGGGGGGCGAGCAGTACTTC. The chain has TRBV25-1 and TRBJ2-7, with 9 bases fitting TRBD2. The CDR3 extends over 16 amino acids. Losses at the gene ends were 1 base for V and 6 bases for J; bases not matched to a gene: 10. The germline V gene encodes CDR1 MGHDK and CDR2 SYGVNS.

This chain joins TRBV9 and TRBJ2-3; D is unresolved. V gave up 0 bases and J gave up 4 bases, with 6 bases separating them. From germline, CDR1 is SGDLS and CDR2 YYNGEE. CDR3 size: 13 residues. CDR3 DNA: TGTGCCAGCAGCGTAGGAGCTGCAGATACGCAGTATTTT. Protein: CASSVGAADTQYF.

This clone has more than one count but fewer than ten. This chain joins TRBV6-5 and TRBJ2-2; TRBD1 aligns across 8 bases. The ends lost 2 bases at V and 9 bases at J; junction bases unmatched: 5. Germline V gives CDR1 MNHEY, CDR2 SVGAGI. This CDR3 region has 14 residues. CDR3 sequence reads: CASSYAGTGWELFF. Written as DNA, the CDR3 is TGTGCCAGCAGTTACGCCGGGACAGGATGGGAGCTGTTTTTT.

V and J are TRBV28 and TRBJ1-4; no reliable D call. This CDR3 comprises 15 residues. Trimming removed 5 bases from V and 7 bases from J, with 17 bases in between. Per germline, CDR1 MDHEN and CDR2 SYDVKM. The CDR3 loop reads CASSTSGGAGEKLFF. In nucleotides, the CDR3 is TGTGCCAGCAGTACGTCCGGTGGAGCCGGTGAAAAACTGTTTTTT.

The chain couples TRBV28 to TRBJ1-6; the D is unclear. Germline V CDR1 and CDR2: MDHEN, SYDVKM. V was cut by 6 bases and J by 9 bases, with 18 bases left in between. The CDR3 runs to 15 residues. CDR3 protein: CASSSGVGVFSPLHF. CDR3 DNA: TGTGCCAGCAGCTCCGGGGTGGGAGTCTTTTCACCCCTCCACTTT.

The chain carries TRBV3-1 (or the pseudogene TRBV3-2) and TRBJ1-5, with D maybe TRBD1 (5 bases). The ends were cut back, 4 bases at V and 3 bases at J, with 10 bases in the middle. Germline V gene lookup returns CDR1 LGHDT and CDR2 YNNKEL (reference sequence). CDR3 size: 14 residues. CDR3 protein: CASSPRGYNQPQHF. The CDR3 coding sequence is TGTGCCAGCAGCCCGCGGGGCTACAATCAGCCCCAGCATTTT.